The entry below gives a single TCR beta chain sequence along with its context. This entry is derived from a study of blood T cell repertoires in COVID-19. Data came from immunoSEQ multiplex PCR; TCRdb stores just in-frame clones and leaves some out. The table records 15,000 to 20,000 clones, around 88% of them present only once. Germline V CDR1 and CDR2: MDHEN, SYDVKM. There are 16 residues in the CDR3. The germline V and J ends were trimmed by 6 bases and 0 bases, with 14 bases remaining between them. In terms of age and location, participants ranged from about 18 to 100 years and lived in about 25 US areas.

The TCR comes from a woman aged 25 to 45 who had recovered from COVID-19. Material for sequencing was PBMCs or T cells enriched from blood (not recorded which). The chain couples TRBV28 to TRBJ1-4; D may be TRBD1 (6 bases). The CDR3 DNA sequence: TGTGCCAGCAGAATACAGGGACCCGCAACTAATGAAAAACTGTTTTTT. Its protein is CASRIQGPATNEKLFF.